Below are 17 T cell receptor beta chains sequenced from a single sample in a study of blood T cell repertoires in COVID-19. Only in-frame clones appear in the TCRdb table, and some are missing; sequencing was by immunoSEQ multiplex PCR. The sample holds about 330,000 clones; around nine tenths are singletons and the top ten take 4.5% to 7%. Sequencing input: PBMCs or T cells enriched from blood (not recorded which). The receptors derive from a young woman who had recovered from COVID-19.

The genes are TRBV2 and TRBJ2-5; D is possibly TRBD1 (5 bases). This CDR3 has 15 residues. From germline, CDR1 is SNHLY and CDR2 FYNNEI. V lost 1 base and J lost 5, with 14 bases in between. CDR3: CASSEEGQGGETQYF. DNA for the CDR3: TGTGCCAGCAGTGAAGAGGGTCAGGGCGGTGAGACCCAGTACTTC.

The rearrangement links TRBV24-1 to TRBJ2-2; possible D gene TRBD1, 6 bases. CDR1 and CDR2 (germline): KGHDR, SFDVKD. V lost 9 bases, J lost 6 bases, and 7 bases lay in between. The CDR3 has 11 residues. CDR3 sequence: CATGQSGELFF. The CDR3 bases are TGTGCCACCGGACAGTCCGGGGAGCTGTTTTTT.

The gene calls are TRBV9 and TRBJ2-3; tentatively, D is TRBD1 (6 bases). Germline V gene lookup returns CDR1 SGDLS and CDR2 YYNGEE. V was cut by 3 bases and J by 2 bases, with 16 bases left in between. The CDR3 is made up of 16 amino acids. CDR3 sequence reads: CASSAATGSLTDTQYF. In DNA form, the CDR3 reads TGTGCCAGCAGCGCAGCCACAGGGTCCCTCACAGATACGCAGTATTTT.

The V call is TRBV2, the J call TRBJ1-5, with a tentative D call TRBD1 (6 bases). Trimming stripped 6 bases from V and 2 bases from J, with 17 bases between. This CDR3 spans 16 amino acids. Per germline, CDR1 SNHLY and CDR2 FYNNEI. The CDR3 region is CASSQITGLGNQPQHF. Written as DNA, the CDR3 is TGTGCCAGCAGCCAGATTACAGGGCTTGGCAATCAGCCCCAGCATTTT.

The chain uses TRBV6-1 and TRBJ2-7; the D is unclear. Germline loops: CDR1 MNHNS, CDR2 SASEGT. The CDR3 is 14 amino acids. V was cut by 1 base and J by 3 bases, with 10 bases left in between. The CDR3 nucleotides read TGTGCCAGCAGTGAAGGCCCTAGAGACTACGAGCAGTACTTC. This translates into CASSEGPRDYEQYF.

The chain links TRBV12-3 or TRBV12-4 to TRBJ1-1; maybe TRBD1 (5 bases). The CDR3 is 13 amino acids. The V end lost 5 bases, the J end lost 1 base, and 8 bases lay between the germline ends. The DNA for the CDR3 is TGTGCCAGCAGTACTGGACAGAACACTGAAGCTTTCTTT. The encoded protein is CASSTGQNTEAFF.

This clone has a single count. V gene TRBV5-5 combines with J gene TRBJ1-5; tentative D call: TRBD1 (6 bases). V lost 1 base and J 1 base, leaving 9 bases between the germline ends. This CDR3 region has 15 residues. CDR1 is SGHKS, CDR2 YYEKEE, per germline (reference sequence). CDR3 nucleotide sequence: TGTGCCAGCAGCTTGCACCAGGGGAGCAATCAGCCCCAGCATTTT. Amino acids: CASSLHQGSNQPQHF.

In nucleotides, the CDR3 is TGCGCCAGCAGCCAAACCTCCAGGGGCACTGAAGCTTTCTTT. It yields the protein CASSQTSRGTEAFF. The V gene is TRBV4-3, the J gene TRBJ1-1; D is perhaps TRBD1 (6 bases). Germline CDR1 is LGHNA and CDR2 is YSLEER. The CDR3 contains 14 residues. V shed 2 bases and J shed 4 bases, with 11 bases lying between them.

The chain links TRBV11-2 to TRBJ1-4; unclear D gene. The V and J ends lost 6 bases and 8 bases respectively, with 10 bases between them. The CDR3 sequence is 12 residues long. Germline-derived CDR1 and CDR2 are SGHAT and FQNNGV. The CDR3 nucleotides read TGTGCCAGCAGATCCATGGAGGAAAAACTGTTTTTT. Translation gives CASRSMEEKLFF.

The chain is built from TRBV5-4 and TRBJ2-4, with a tentative D call TRBD1 (5 bases). The CDR3 extends over 13 amino acids. Germline loops: CDR1 SGHNT, CDR2 YYREEE (reference sequence). Trimming left V 4 bases short and J 5 bases short, with 10 bases between. CDR3 DNA: TGTGCCAGCAGCCCAGACAGTCAAAACATTCAGTACTTC. Protein sequence: CASSPDSQNIQYF.

The V and J genes are TRBV6-6 and TRBJ1-1, with 7 bases that match TRBD1. The CDR3 extends over 15 amino acids. Germline loops: CDR1 MNHNY, CDR2 SVGAGI (reference sequence). V was clipped by 2 bases and J by 6 bases; unmatched bases: 9. In DNA, the CDR3 is TGTGCCAGCAGTTACCCACAGGGGTCGGGAGCTGAAGCTTTCTTT. Encoded protein: CASSYPQGSGAEAFF.

This sequence joins TRBV4-3 and TRBJ1-4, with D hard to call. Trimming cost V 1 base and J 4 bases, with 10 bases left between them. The CDR3 spans 15 residues. Germline CDR1 and CDR2: LGHNA and YSLEER. CDR3 nucleotides: TGCGCCAGCAGCCAAGGTCGCGCCTATAATGAAAAACTGTTTTTT. Its translation: CASSQGRAYNEKLFF.

The chain combines TRBV7-2 with TRBJ1-1, with a tentative D call TRBD1 (5 bases). V was clipped by 5 bases and J by 4 bases, with 17 bases between them. Germline CDR1 SGHTA, CDR2 FQGNSA. The CDR3 totals 15 residues. CDR3 in amino acids: CASSPGGSLTTEAFF. The CDR3 bases are TGTGCCAGCAGCCCCGGGGGGTCCCTGACCACTGAAGCTTTCTTT.

The sample holds a few counts of this clone. DNA of the CDR3: TGTGCCAGCAGCATGCGTCCGACAGGGGGAATTAAACTGTTTTTT. It translates to CASSMRPTGGIKLFF. J is TRBJ1-4 and V is TRBV21-1; the table's D call TRBD1 went unverified against the DNA. TRBV21-1 counts as a pseudogene. The CDR3 is 15 amino acids.

This chain joins TRBV10-3 and TRBJ1-3, with 10 nucleotides matching TRBD1. Per germline, CDR1 ENHRY and CDR2 SYGVKD. This CDR3 is built from 13 residues. With V trimmed by 6 bases and J by 8 bases, 4 bases remained unmatched. The CDR3 loop is CAIRGTGEDTIYF. The CDR3 region has the DNA TGTGCCATCAGAGGGACAGGGGAAGACACCATATATTTT.

The genes are TRBV10-2 and TRBJ1-6; TRBD1 agrees at 8 bases. The ends lost 3 bases at V and 10 bases at J; junction bases unmatched: 2. CDR3 length: 13 amino acids. Per germline, CDR1 WSHSY and CDR2 SAAADI. The CDR3 reads CASSDRGRSPLHF. The DNA of the CDR3 is TGCGCCAGCAGTGACAGGGGGCGGTCACCCCTCCACTTT.

The chain combines TRBV5-1 with TRBJ1-4, with 7 nucleotides matching TRBD1. V lost 4 bases and J lost 7; bases outside the gene matches: 10. The CDR3 runs 15 residues. From germline, CDR1 is SGHRS and CDR2 YFSETQ. CDR3 sequence (DNA): TGCGCCAGCAGCCTGGCGGCAGGGGGTGGTGAAAAACTGTTTTTT. Its translation: CASSLAAGGGEKLFF.